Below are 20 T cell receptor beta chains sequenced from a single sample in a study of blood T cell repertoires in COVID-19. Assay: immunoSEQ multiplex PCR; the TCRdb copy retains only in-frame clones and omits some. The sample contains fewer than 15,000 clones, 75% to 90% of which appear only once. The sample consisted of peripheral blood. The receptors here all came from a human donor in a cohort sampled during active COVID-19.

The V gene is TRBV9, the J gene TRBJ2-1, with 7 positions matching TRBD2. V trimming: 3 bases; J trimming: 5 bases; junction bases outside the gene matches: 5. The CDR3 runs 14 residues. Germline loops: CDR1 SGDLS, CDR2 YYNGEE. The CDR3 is CASSATSPNNEQFF. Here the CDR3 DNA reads TGTGCCAGCAGCGCGACTAGCCCGAACAATGAGCAGTTCTTC.

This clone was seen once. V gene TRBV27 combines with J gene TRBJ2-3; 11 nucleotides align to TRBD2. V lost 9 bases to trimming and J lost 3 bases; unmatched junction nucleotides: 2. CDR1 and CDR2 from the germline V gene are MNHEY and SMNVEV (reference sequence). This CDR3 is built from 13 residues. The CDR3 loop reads CASIAGGTDTQYF. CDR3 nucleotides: TGTGCCAGTATAGCGGGGGGGACAGATACGCAGTATTTT.

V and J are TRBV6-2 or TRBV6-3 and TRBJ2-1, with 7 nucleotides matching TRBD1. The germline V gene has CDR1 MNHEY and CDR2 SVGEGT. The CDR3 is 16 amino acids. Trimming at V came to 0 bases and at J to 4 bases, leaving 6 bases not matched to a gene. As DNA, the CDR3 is TGTGCCAGCAGTTACTCGACCCCGGGACAGTACAATGAGCAGTTCTTC. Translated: CASSYSTPGQYNEQFF.

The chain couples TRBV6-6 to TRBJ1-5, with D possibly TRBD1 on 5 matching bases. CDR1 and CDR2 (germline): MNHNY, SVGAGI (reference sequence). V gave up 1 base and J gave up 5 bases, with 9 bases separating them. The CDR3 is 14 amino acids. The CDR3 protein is CASSYWGVDQPQHF. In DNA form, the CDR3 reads TGTGCCAGCAGTTACTGGGGGGTTGATCAGCCCCAGCATTTT.

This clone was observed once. In DNA form, the CDR3 reads TGTGCCAGCAGCTTAGCGATTCAGGCGGGGGGGCAACACAATGAGCAGTTCTTC. Protein product: CASSLAIQAGGQHNEQFF. This chain uses TRBV7-2 with TRBJ2-1; 9 bases fit TRBD2. The CDR3 covers 18 residues. Germline assignment: CDR1 SGHTA and CDR2 FQGNSA. The V segment lost 0 bases and the J segment 5 bases; nucleotides outside the gene matches: 11.

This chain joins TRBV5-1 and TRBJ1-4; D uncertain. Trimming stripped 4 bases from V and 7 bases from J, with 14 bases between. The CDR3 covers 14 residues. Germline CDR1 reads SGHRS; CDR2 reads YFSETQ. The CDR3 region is CASSAPTEGEKLFF. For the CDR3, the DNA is TGCGCCAGCAGCGCCCCGACTGAGGGTGAAAAACTGTTTTTT.

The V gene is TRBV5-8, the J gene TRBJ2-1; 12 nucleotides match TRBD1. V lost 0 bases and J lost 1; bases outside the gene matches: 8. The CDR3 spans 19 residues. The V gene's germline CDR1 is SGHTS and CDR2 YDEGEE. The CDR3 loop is CASSLALWDRGLSYNEQFF. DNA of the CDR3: TGTGCCAGCAGCTTGGCCCTCTGGGACAGGGGGCTTTCCTACAATGAGCAGTTCTTC.

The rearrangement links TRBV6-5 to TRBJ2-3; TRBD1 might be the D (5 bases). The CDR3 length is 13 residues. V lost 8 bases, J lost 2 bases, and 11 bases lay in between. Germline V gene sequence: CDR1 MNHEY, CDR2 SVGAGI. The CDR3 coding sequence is TGTGCCAGCGGTCGCAGGGACACAGATACGCAGTATTTT. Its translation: CASGRRDTDTQYF.

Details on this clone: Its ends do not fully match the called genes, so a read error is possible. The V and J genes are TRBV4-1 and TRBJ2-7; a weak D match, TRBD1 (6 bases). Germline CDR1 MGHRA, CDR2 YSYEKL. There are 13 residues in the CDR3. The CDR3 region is CASSQDTRTAWDF. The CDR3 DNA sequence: TGCGCCAGCAGCCAAGATACCCGGACAGCCTGGGACTTC.

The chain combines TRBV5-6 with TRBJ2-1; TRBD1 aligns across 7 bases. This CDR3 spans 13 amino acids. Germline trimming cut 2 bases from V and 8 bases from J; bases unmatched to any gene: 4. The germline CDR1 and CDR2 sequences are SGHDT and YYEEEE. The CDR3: CASSLLTGDEQFF. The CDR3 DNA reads TGTGCCAGCAGCTTACTTACAGGGGATGAGCAGTTCTTC.

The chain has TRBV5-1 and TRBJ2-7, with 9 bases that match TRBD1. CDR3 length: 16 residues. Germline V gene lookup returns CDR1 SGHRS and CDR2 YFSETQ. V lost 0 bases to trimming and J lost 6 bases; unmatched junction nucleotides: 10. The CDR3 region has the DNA TGCGCCAGCAGCTTGGAACCGGGACAGGGACCAACCGAGCAGTACTTC. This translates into CASSLEPGQGPTEQYF. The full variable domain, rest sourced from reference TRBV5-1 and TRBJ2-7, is KAGVTQTPRYLIKTRGQQVTLSCSPISGHRSVSWYQQTPGQGLQFLFEYFSETQRNKGNFPGRFSGRQFSNSRSEMNVSTLELGDSALYLCASSLEPGQGPTEQYFGPGTRLTVT.

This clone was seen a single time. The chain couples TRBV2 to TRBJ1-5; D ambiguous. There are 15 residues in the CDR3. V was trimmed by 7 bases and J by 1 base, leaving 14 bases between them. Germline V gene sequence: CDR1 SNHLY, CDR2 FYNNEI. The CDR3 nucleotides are TGTGCCAGCAAAAAAACAATCGAAAGCAATCAGCCCCAGCATTTT. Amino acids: CASKKTIESNQPQHF.

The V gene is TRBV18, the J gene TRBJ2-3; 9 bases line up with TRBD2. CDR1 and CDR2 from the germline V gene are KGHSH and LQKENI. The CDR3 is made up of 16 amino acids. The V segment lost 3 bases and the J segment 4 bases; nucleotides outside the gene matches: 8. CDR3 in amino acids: CASSPSSGGGADTQYF. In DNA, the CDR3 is TGTGCCAGCTCACCCAGTAGCGGGGGAGGCGCAGATACGCAGTATTTT. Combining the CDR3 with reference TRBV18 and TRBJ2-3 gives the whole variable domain NAGVMQNPRHLVRRRGQEARLRCSPMKGHSHVYWYRQLPEEGLKFMVYLQKENIIDESGMPKERFSAEFPKEGPSILRIQQVVRGDSAAYFCASSPSSGGGADTQYFGPGTRLTVL.

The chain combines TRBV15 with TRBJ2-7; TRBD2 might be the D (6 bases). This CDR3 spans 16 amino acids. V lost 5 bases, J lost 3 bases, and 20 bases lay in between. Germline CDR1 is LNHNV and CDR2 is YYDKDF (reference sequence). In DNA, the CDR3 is TGTGCCACCAGCGAGGGACTTCCTTCGGAGGGCTACGAGCAGTACTTC. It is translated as CATSEGLPSEGYEQYF.

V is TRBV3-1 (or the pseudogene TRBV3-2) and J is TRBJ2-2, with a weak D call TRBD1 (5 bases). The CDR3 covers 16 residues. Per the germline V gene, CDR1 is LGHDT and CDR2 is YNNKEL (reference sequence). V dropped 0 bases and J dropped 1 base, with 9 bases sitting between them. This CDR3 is CASSQDYDRNTGELFF. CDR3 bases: TGTGCCAGCAGCCAAGATTACGACAGGAACACCGGGGAGCTGTTTTTT.

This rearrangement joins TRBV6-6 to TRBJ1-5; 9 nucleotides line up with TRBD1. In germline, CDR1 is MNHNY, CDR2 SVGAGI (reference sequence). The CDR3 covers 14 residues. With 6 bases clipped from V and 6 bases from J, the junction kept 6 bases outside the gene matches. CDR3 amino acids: CASSRGQGSQPQHF. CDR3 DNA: TGTGCCAGCAGCCGGGGACAGGGTAGTCAGCCCCAGCATTTT.

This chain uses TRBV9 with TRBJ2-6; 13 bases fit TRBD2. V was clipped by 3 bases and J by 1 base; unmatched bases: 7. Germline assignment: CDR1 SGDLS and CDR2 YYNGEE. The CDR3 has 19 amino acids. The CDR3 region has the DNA TGTGCCAGCAGCGATCGGCAGACTAGCGGGGGGTCTGGGGCCAACGTCCTGACTTTC. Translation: CASSDRQTSGGSGANVLTF.

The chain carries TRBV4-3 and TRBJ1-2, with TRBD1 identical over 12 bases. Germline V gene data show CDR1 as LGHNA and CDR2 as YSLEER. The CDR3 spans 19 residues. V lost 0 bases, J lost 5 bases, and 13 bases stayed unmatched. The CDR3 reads CASSQDNPIGTGGRYGYTF. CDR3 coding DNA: TGCGCCAGCAGCCAAGATAACCCTATCGGGACAGGGGGCAGATATGGCTACACCTTC.

CDR3 region: CASSRGFPGQGGETQYF. In nucleotides, the CDR3 is TGTGCCAGCAGTCGAGGATTCCCGGGACAGGGGGGAGAGACCCAGTACTTC. The genes are TRBV2 and TRBJ2-5; 11 nucleotides agree with TRBD1. The length of the CDR3 is 17 residues. Germline V gives CDR1 SNHLY, CDR2 FYNNEI. J lost 4 bases, V lost 5 bases, and 12 bases had no gene match.

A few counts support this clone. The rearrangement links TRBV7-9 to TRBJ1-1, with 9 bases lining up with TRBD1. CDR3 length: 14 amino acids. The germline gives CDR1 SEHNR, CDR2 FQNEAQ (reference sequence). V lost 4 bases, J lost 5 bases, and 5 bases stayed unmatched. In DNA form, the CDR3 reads TGTGCCAGCAGCTCGACAGGGGGGTGGACTGAAGCTTTCTTT. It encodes CASSSTGGWTEAFF.